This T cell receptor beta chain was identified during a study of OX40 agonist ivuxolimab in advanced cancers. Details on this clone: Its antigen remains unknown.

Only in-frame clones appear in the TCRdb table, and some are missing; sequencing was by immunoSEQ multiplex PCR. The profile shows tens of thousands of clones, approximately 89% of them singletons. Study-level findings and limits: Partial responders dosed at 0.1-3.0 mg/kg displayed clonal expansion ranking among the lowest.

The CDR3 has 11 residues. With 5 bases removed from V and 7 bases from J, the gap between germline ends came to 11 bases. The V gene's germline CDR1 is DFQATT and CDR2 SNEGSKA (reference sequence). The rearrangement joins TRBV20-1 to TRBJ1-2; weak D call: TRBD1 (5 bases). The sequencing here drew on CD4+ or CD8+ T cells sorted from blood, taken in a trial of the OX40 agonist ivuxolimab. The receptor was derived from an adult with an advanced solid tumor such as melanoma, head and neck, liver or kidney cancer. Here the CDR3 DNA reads TGCAGTGCTGTACAGGTCGGTGGCTACACCTTC. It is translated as CSAVQVGGYTF.